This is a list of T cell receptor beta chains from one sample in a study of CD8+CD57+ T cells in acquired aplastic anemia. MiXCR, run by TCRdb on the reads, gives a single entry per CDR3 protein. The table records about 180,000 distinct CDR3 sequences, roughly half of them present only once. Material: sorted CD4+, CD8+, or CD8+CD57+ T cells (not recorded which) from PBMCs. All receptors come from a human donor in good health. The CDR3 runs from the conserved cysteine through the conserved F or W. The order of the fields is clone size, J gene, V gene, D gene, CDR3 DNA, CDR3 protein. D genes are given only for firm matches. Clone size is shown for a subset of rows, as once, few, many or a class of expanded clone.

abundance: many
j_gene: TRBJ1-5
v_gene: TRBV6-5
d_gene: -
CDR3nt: TGTGCCAGCAGTTCCGGCCGGAATCAGCCCCAGCATTTT
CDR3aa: CASSSGRNQPQHF

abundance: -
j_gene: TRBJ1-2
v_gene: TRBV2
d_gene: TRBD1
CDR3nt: TGTGCCAGCTCCATGACTAGACAGGGGGGTCGGACGTATGGCTACACCTTC
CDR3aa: CASSMTRQGGRTYGYTF

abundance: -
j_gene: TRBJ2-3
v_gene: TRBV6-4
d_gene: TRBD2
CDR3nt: TGTGCCAGCAGTGACTTAAGCGGGGGGAAAGATACGCAGTATTTT
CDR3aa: CASSDLSGGKDTQYF

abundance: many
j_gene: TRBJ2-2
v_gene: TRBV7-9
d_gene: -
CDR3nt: TGTGCCAGCAGCTTAGTGGCGTTCCTCACCGGGGAGCTGTTTTTT
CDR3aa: CASSLVAFLTGELFF

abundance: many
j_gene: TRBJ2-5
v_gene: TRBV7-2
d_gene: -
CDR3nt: TGTGCCAGCAGCTTATCAGGGTTCAGAGAGACCCAGTACTTC
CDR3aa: CASSLSGFRETQYF

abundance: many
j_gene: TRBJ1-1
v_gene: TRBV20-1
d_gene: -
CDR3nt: TGCAGTGCTCGGGACCCAAACCAGGGTGAAGCTTTCTTT
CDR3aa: CSARDPNQGEAFF

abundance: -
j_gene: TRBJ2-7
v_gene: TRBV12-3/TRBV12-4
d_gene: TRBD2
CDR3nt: TGTGCCAGCGGGAAAGGGCTAGCGGGAGCGTACGAGCAGTACTTC
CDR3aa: CASGKGLAGAYEQYF

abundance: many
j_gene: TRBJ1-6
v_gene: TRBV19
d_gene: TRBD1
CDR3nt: TGTGCCAGTATCCCAGGGGGCGGCAGGAATTCACCCCTCCACTTT
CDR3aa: CASIPGGGRNSPLHF

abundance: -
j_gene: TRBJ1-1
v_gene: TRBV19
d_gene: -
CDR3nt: TGTGCCAGTAGTATCGGGTGGAACACTGAAGCTTTCTTT
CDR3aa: CASSIGWNTEAFF

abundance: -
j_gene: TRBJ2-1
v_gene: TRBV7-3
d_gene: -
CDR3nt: TGTGCCAGCAGCGAAGAACTTGGAGTCCATGAGCAGTTCTTC
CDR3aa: CASSEELGVHEQFF

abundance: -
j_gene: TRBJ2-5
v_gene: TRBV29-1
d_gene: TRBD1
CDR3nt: TGCAGCGTTGAAAGTCCGACAGGGGGCGCGGAGACCCAGTACTTC
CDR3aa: CSVESPTGGAETQYF

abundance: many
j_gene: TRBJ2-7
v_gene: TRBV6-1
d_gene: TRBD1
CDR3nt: TGTGCCAGCAGTCCCTGGACAGGGGGCCACGAGCAGTACTTC
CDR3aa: CASSPWTGGHEQYF

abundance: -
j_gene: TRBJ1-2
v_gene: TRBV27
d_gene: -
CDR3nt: TGTGCCAGCAGTTTCTTTCTGGTTGGCAGGCCTTATGGCTACACCTTC
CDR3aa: CASSFFLVGRPYGYTF

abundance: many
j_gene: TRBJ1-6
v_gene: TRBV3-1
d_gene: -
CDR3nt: TGTGCCAGCAGCCCGGGGTGGGGCTCAGGATCACCCCTCCACTTT
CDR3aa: CASSPGWGSGSPLHF

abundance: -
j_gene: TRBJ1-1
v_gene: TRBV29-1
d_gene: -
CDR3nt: TGCAGCGTTGTCCTACCGGGGTGTCGGACCACTGAAGCTTTCTTT
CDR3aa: CSVVLPGCRTTEAFF